This T cell receptor (beta chain) was retrieved from a study of T and B cells in COVID-19 patients. Turning to the study itself: Most recovered patients had mild to moderate COVID-19 treated as outpatients. Study observations and caveats: Active COVID-19 showed highly clonal TRB repertoires; recovery showed diversity and richness above healthy donors.

Germline V lookup: CDR1 LNHNV, CDR2 YYDKDF (reference sequence). J lost 2 bases, V lost 3 bases, and 10 bases had no gene match. CDR3 size: 16 residues. A note on this clonotype: The target antigen is unknown.

TRB rearrangements were amplified by multiplex PCR with BIOMED2 TRB-A/B primers. Via MiXCR, TCRdb re-called the multiplex PCR reads, giving one row per CDR3 protein. Among 15,000 to 20,000 distinct CDR3 sequences listed, around 30% were seen once. Each TRB amplification used about 250-550 ng of genomic DNA from blood. This chain connects TRBV15 to TRBJ2-7; 7 bases line up with TRBD2. The sample consisted of blood. This clonotype was obtained from a human donor who had recovered from COVID-19. This CDR3 is CATSSPRGGATYEQYF. The CDR3 DNA sequence: TGTGCCACCAGCAGCCCCCGGGGAGGGGCCACCTACGAGCAGTACTTC.